Following are 30 T cell receptor beta chains from one sample sequenced in a study of cytomegalovirus exposure and HLA in healthy donors. The PCR employed 60 Vbeta primers together with 13 Jbeta primers. Clones were sequenced by immunoSEQ multiplex PCR, and TCRdb holds only the in-frame ones, with some missing. Among about 140,000 clones listed, over 75% were seen once. Sample: PBMCs. Receptor source: a man in his fifties in good health and CMV-seronegative.

The chain uses TRBV9 and TRBJ1-1; maybe TRBD1 (6 bases). The CDR3 is made up of 16 amino acids. CDR1 and CDR2 (germline): SGDLS, YYNGEE. The V gene lost 1 base and the J gene lost 4 bases, with 17 bases spanning the gap. The CDR3 protein is CASSVQIGGGGTEAFF. The DNA for the CDR3 is TGTGCCAGCAGCGTACAGATAGGGGGGGGCGGCACTGAAGCTTTCTTT.

This chain links TRBV21-1 with TRBJ2-1; the D call in the table, TRBD2, was not verified against the DNA. TRBV21-1 is classified as a pseudogene. CDR3 length: 14 amino acids. CDR3 protein: CAGLRTTSSLEQFF. CDR3 coding DNA: TGTGCCGGTTTGCGGACTACCTCCTCTTTGGAGCAGTTCTTC.

This clone was detected many times. V and J are TRBV19 and TRBJ1-5; possible D gene TRBD1, 6 bases. This CDR3 is built from 14 residues. The germline gives CDR1 LNHDA, CDR2 SQIVND (reference sequence). Between the trimmed V and J ends, which lost 5 bases and 2 bases, there was a span of 10 bases. CDR3 loop: CASSPRTGNQPQHF. CDR3 sequence (DNA): TGTGCCAGTAGTCCCAGGACAGGCAATCAGCCCCAGCATTTT.

This chain links TRBV15 with TRBJ1-5, with D hard to call. Germline CDR1 reads LNHNV; CDR2 reads YYDKDF (reference sequence). V lost 0 bases and J lost 2, with 17 bases in between. The CDR3 consists of 18 residues. The CDR3 sequence is CATSRDLTAGGRNQPQHF. CDR3 in DNA: TGTGCCACCAGCAGAGATCTAACGGCAGGAGGTCGCAATCAGCCCCAGCATTTT.

This sequence joins TRBV4-2 and TRBJ2-5; D is possibly TRBD2 (6 bases). Deletions cut 2 bases from V and 0 bases from J, with 10 bases between. Germline CDR1 and CDR2: LGHNA and YNFKEQ. The CDR3 has 15 residues. The CDR3 bases are TGTGCCAGCAGCCAATCCTGGGGGGACCAAGAGACCCAGTACTTC. Translated, it gives CASSQSWGDQETQYF.

Note on this clone: The sample has other DNA sequences that encode this CDR3 too. The chain combines TRBV7-2 with TRBJ2-7, with TRBD2 matching 7 bases. The CDR3 has 14 amino acids. The junction had 2 bases not matched to a gene; V was cut back by 3 bases and J by 0 bases. CDR1 and CDR2 from the germline V gene are SGHTA and FQGNSA. This CDR3 is CASSFGGGSYEQYF. In nucleotides, the CDR3 is TGTGCCAGCAGCTTCGGCGGGGGCTCCTACGAGCAGTACTTC.

V is TRBV2 and J is TRBJ1-4; a weak D match, TRBD1 (6 bases). Trimming stripped 8 bases from V and 7 bases from J, with 14 bases between. This CDR3 contains 13 residues. Per the germline V gene, CDR1 is SNHLY and CDR2 is FYNNEI. CDR3: CASGQPEGEKLFF. The CDR3 DNA reads TGTGCCAGCGGACAGCCCGAAGGTGAAAAACTGTTTTTT.

The chain uses TRBV9 and TRBJ2-5; 13 bases fit TRBD2. The CDR3 consists of 20 residues. V lost 3 bases, J lost 5 bases, and 19 bases stayed unmatched. In germline, CDR1 is SGDLS, CDR2 YYNGEE. CDR3 in DNA: TGTGCCAGCAGCGCACCTACTAGCGGGAGGGCCTTTGCTACCCTGGAGACCCAGTACTTC. This translates into CASSAPTSGRAFATLETQYF.

Of note for this clone: The same CDR3 can be traced to other DNA sequences in this sample. V gene TRBV28 combines with J gene TRBJ1-2; TRBD1 is a possible D gene (5 bases). This CDR3 spans 13 amino acids. Germline assignment: CDR1 MDHEN and CDR2 SYDVKM. Trimming pared 2 bases from V and 5 bases from J, leaving 9 bases between. The CDR3: CASSLGGIYGYTF. The CDR3 bases are TGTGCCAGCAGTTTAGGGGGGATTTATGGCTACACCTTC.

This clone was recorded a few times. This chain connects TRBV19 to TRBJ1-1, with D unresolved. Looked up from germline, CDR1 is LNHDA and CDR2 is SQIVND (reference sequence). CDR3 size: 14 residues. Trimming cost V 3 bases and J 5 bases, with 13 bases left between them. The CDR3 here is CASSMDSLTTEAFF. CDR3 nucleotides: TGTGCCAGTAGTATGGACTCCTTGACAACTGAAGCTTTCTTT. The full variable domain, rest sourced from reference TRBV19 and TRBJ1-1, is DGGITQSPKYLFRKEGQNVTLSCEQNLNHDAMYWYRQDPGQGLRLIYYSQIVNDFQKGDIAEGYSVSREKKESFPLTVTSAQKNPTAFYLCASSMDSLTTEAFFGQGTRLTVV.

CDR3: CASSQGAPVEQYF. The CDR3 DNA reads as TGTGCCAGTAGCCAGGGGGCGCCGGTCGAGCAGTACTTC. The rearrangement links TRBV19 to TRBJ2-7; 8 bases line up with TRBD1. The junction had 7 bases not matched to a gene; V was cut back by 6 bases and J by 6 bases. Per germline, CDR1 LNHDA and CDR2 SQIVND (reference sequence). There are 13 residues in the CDR3.

The J gene is TRBJ2-3, the V gene TRBV4-2, with unresolved D. Germline CDR1 reads LGHNA; CDR2 reads YNFKEQ. Trimming cost V 4 bases and J 0 bases, with 11 bases left between them. This CDR3 comprises 15 residues. DNA for the CDR3: TGTGCCAGCAGCCCCGGGTCTGGTAGCACAGATACGCAGTATTTT. Amino acids: CASSPGSGSTDTQYF.

This chain joins TRBV27 and TRBJ2-1; tentative D call: TRBD2 (6 bases). The germline gives CDR1 MNHEY, CDR2 SMNVEV (reference sequence). V was clipped by 4 bases and J by 6 bases, with 10 bases between them. CDR3 length: 13 residues. The DNA for the CDR3 is TGTGCCAGCAGTTACCGGGACTTCAATGAGCAGTTCTTC. This translates into CASSYRDFNEQFF.

A few counts support this clone. V and J are TRBV29-1 and TRBJ1-2; D is unclear. V lost 1 base to trimming and J lost 4 bases, with 7 bases between them. Germline V gene sequence: CDR1 SQVTM, CDR2 ANQGSEA. CDR3 size: 12 residues. The CDR3 loop reads CSVEVLSYGYTF. The CDR3 bases are TGCAGCGTTGAAGTACTTTCCTATGGCTACACCTTC.

The genes are TRBV11-3 and TRBJ1-1; perhaps TRBD1 as D (6 bases). The CDR3 loop spans 14 amino acids. Germline assignment: CDR1 SGHNT and CDR2 YENEEA. Trimming removed 5 bases from V and 2 bases from J, with 12 bases in between. As DNA, the CDR3 is TGTGCCAGCAGCCGAGGGGGATCAAACACTGAAGCTTTCTTT. Translating gives CASSRGGSNTEAFF.

The rearrangement joins TRBV7-9 to TRBJ1-1, with D tentatively TRBD1 (6 bases). The CDR3 is 14 residues long. Per the germline V gene, CDR1 is SEHNR and CDR2 is FQNEAQ (reference sequence). V was shortened by 7 bases and J by 0 bases, with 12 bases between the two germline ends. The CDR3 loop is CASTGGGVNTEAFF. CDR3 DNA sequence: TGTGCCAGCACCGGGGGGGGCGTGAACACTGAAGCTTTCTTT.

The J gene is TRBJ1-2, the V gene TRBV6-5; D remains unclear. Germline CDR1 and CDR2: MNHEY and SVGAGI. Trimming removed 5 bases from V and 4 bases from J, with 11 bases in between. CDR3 size: 13 residues. The CDR3 protein is CASSVDSGYGYTF. The CDR3 DNA sequence: TGTGCCAGCAGTGTGGACTCGGGCTATGGCTACACCTTC.

The V call is TRBV25-1, the J call TRBJ1-4; D is ambiguous. The germline CDR1 and CDR2 sequences are MGHDK and SYGVNS. The CDR3 contains 13 residues. V lost 2 bases to trimming and J lost 7 bases, with 8 bases between them. The CDR3 bases are TGTGCCAGCAGTGAACGTAGAGGTGAAAAACTGTTTTTT. It is translated as CASSERRGEKLFF. Looking up the rest from reference TRBV25-1 and TRBJ1-4 gives the full variable domain: EADIYQTPRYLVIGTGKKITLECSQTMGHDKMYWYQQDPGMELHLIHYSYGVNSTEKGDLSSESTVSRIRTEHFPLTLESARPSHTSQYLCASSERRGEKLFFGSGTQLSVL.

This rearrangement joins TRBV9 to TRBJ2-1; a weak D match, TRBD2 (6 bases). Between the trimmed V and J ends, which lost 0 bases and 0 bases, there was a span of 7 bases. Germline CDR1 and CDR2: SGDLS and YYNGEE. This CDR3 spans 15 amino acids. CDR3 region: CASSVGTNSYNEQFF. CDR3 DNA: TGTGCCAGCAGCGTAGGGACTAACTCCTACAATGAGCAGTTCTTC.

This clone was detected only a few times. The V call is TRBV21-1, the J call TRBJ1-5; the table assigns TRBD1, which was not confirmed against the DNA. TRBV21-1 is reported as a pseudogene. This CDR3 contains 16 residues. CDR3 coding DNA: TGTGCCAGCAGCAAAGCGCCCAGGGTCGGCAATCAGCCCCAGCATTTT. Its protein is CASSKAPRVGNQPQHF.

The chain employs TRBV19 and TRBJ1-5, with TRBD1 matching 8 bases. The CDR3 extends over 16 amino acids. With 5 bases clipped from V and 1 base from J, the junction kept 7 bases outside the gene matches. Germline assignment: CDR1 LNHDA and CDR2 SQIVND (reference sequence). Here the CDR3 reads CASSQGARVSNQPQHF. The CDR3 region has the DNA TGTGCCAGTAGTCAGGGGGCGCGGGTCAGCAATCAGCCCCAGCATTTT.

The J gene is TRBJ2-3, the V gene TRBV5-6, with TRBD1 identical over 7 bases. The junction had 4 bases not matched to a gene; V was cut back by 4 bases and J by 2 bases. The CDR3 runs 14 residues. Germline CDR1 is SGHDT and CDR2 is YYEEEE. In nucleotides, the CDR3 is TGTGCCAGCAGCCAGGGACAGAACACAGATACGCAGTATTTT. This sequence encodes CASSQGQNTDTQYF.

The rearrangement links TRBV28 to TRBJ1-2; 9 nucleotides align to TRBD1. The germline V gene has CDR1 MDHEN and CDR2 SYDVKM. V dropped 6 bases and J dropped 8; count of bases not matched to a gene: 10. The CDR3 has 14 amino acids. The CDR3 is CASSGQGTGRGYTF. The CDR3, as DNA: TGTGCCAGCAGCGGACAGGGGACGGGTAGGGGCTACACCTTC.

V gene TRBV4-2 combines with J gene TRBJ2-1; 10 positions match TRBD2. Germline values: CDR1 LGHNA, CDR2 YNFKEQ. This CDR3 contains 16 residues. The V segment lost 0 bases and the J segment 4 bases; nucleotides outside the gene matches: 3. CDR3 region: CASSQDTSGIYNEQFF. CDR3 nucleotide sequence: TGTGCCAGCAGCCAAGATACTAGCGGGATTTACAATGAGCAGTTCTTC.

V and J are TRBV5-4 and TRBJ2-5; 7 bases agree with TRBD1. Per germline, CDR1 SGHNT and CDR2 YYREEE (reference sequence). The CDR3 loop spans 16 amino acids. V lost 4 bases and J lost 4; bases outside the gene matches: 13. The CDR3 sequence: CASSHRQGIGIETQYF. CDR3 nucleotides: TGTGCCAGCAGCCACCGACAGGGAATAGGTATAGAGACCCAGTACTTC.

The chain is built from TRBV6-6 and TRBJ2-7; 8 bases match TRBD1. Germline trimming cut 2 bases from V and 3 bases from J; bases unmatched to any gene: 6. This CDR3 is built from 15 residues. From germline, CDR1 is MNHNY and CDR2 SVGAGI (reference sequence). In nucleotides, the CDR3 is TGTGCCAGCAGTTACCGACCGGGACAGGTCTACGAGCAGTACTTC. This sequence encodes CASSYRPGQVYEQYF.

V gene TRBV5-1 combines with J gene TRBJ2-7, with TRBD2 matching 13 bases. Germline assignment: CDR1 SGHRS and CDR2 YFSETQ. The CDR3 length is 16 residues. Unmatched junction bases numbered 7, after V lost 1 base and J lost 6 bases. In DNA form, the CDR3 reads TGCGCCAGCAGCTTGACTAGCGGGAGGGCATCGGCCGAGCAGTACTTC. This translates into CASSLTSGRASAEQYF.

In its sample, this clone was seen once. The chain has TRBV7-9 and TRBJ1-3, with unresolved D. V was shortened by 7 bases and J by 2 bases, with 6 bases between the two germline ends. The CDR3 length is 12 residues. In germline, CDR1 is SEHNR, CDR2 FQNEAQ (reference sequence). CDR3 in DNA: TGTGCCAGCACCGGGACTGGAAACACCATATATTTT. This gives the protein CASTGTGNTIYF.

Of note for this clone: Different DNA sequences within this sample yield the same CDR3. The V and J genes are TRBV2 and TRBJ2-1, with 11 bases matching TRBD2. The germline CDR1 and CDR2 sequences are SNHLY and FYNNEI. With V trimmed by 2 bases and J by 4 bases, 1 base remained unmatched. This CDR3 has 15 amino acids. DNA of the CDR3: TGTGCCAGCAGTGAACTAGCGGGGGGATACAATGAGCAGTTCTTC. The encoded protein is CASSELAGGYNEQFF.

The CDR3 DNA reads as TGTGCCAGCAGCTTGCCCGGGGTAGCGGCTAGCACAGATACGCAGTATTTT. Its translation is CASSLPGVAASTDTQYF. The genes are TRBV5-4 and TRBJ2-3; TRBD2 is a possible D gene (6 bases). Between the trimmed V and J ends, which lost 1 base and 0 bases, there was a span of 15 bases. CDR1 is SGHNT and CDR2 is YYREEE in the germline V gene (reference sequence). The CDR3 consists of 17 residues.